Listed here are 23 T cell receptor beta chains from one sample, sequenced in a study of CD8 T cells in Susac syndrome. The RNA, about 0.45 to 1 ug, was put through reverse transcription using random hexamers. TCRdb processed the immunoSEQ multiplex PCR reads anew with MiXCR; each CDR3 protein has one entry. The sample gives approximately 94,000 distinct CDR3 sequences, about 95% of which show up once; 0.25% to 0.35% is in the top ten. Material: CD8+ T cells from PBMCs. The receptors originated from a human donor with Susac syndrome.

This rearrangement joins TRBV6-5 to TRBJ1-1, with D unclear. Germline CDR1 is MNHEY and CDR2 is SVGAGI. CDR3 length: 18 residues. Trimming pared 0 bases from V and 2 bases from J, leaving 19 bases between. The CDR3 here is CASSYSAPQQFSNTEAFF. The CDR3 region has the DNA TGTGCCAGCAGTTACTCGGCTCCCCAACAATTCAGCAACACTGAAGCTTTCTTT.

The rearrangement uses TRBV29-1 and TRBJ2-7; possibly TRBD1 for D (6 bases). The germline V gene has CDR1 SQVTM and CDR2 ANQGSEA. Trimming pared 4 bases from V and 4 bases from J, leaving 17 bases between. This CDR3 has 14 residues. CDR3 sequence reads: CSVGLLTGEYEQYF. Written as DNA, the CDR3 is TGCAGCGTTGGCCTCTTGACAGGAGAGTACGAGCAGTACTTC.

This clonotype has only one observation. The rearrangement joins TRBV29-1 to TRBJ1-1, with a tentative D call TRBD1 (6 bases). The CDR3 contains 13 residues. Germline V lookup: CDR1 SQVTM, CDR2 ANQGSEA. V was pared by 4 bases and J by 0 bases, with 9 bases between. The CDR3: CSVAGTLNTEAFF. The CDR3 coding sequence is TGCAGCGTTGCCGGGACACTGAACACTGAAGCTTTCTTT. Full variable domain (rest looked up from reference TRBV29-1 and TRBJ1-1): SAVISQKPSRDICQRGTSLTIQCQVDSQVTMMFWYRQQPGQSLTLIATANQGSEATYESGFVIDKFPISRPNLTFSTLTVSNMSPEDSSIYLCSVAGTLNTEAFFGQGTRLTVV.

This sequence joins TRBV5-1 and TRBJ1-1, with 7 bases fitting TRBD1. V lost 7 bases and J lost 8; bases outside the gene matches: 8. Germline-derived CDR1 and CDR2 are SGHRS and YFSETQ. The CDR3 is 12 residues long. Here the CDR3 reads CASSLGGLEAFF. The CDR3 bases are TGCGCCAGCTCCCTAGGGGGCCTCGAAGCTTTCTTT.

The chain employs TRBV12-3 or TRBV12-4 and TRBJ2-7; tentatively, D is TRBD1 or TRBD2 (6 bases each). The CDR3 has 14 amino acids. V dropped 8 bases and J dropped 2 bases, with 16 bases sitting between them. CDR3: CASGTKGGPYEQYF. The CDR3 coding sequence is TGTGCCAGCGGAACCAAGGGGGGTCCCTACGAGCAGTACTTC.

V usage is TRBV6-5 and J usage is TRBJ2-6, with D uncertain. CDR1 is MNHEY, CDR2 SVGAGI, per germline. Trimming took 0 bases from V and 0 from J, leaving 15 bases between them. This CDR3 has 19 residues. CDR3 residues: CASSYSFEKILSGANVLTF. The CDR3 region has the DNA TGTGCCAGCAGTTACTCGTTTGAGAAGATCCTCTCTGGGGCCAACGTCCTGACTTTC.

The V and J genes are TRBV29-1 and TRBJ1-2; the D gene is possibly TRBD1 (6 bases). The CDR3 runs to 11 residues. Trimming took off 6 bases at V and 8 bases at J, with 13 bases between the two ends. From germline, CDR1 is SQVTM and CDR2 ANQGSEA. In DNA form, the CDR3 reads TGCAGCGTCCAGGGGAACGAGGGCTACACCTTC. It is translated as CSVQGNEGYTF.

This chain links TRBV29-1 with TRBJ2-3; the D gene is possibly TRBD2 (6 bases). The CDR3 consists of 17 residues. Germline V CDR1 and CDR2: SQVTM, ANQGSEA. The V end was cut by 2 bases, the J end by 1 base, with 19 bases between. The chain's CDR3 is CSVEFRGDWGGTDTQYF. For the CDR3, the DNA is TGCAGCGTTGAATTCAGAGGGGACTGGGGAGGCACAGATACGCAGTATTTT.

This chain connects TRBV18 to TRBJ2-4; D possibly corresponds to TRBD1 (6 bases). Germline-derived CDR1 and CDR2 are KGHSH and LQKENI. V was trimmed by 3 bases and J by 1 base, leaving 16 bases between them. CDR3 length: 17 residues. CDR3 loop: CASSPNTGLGAKNIQYF. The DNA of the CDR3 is TGTGCCAGCTCACCTAACACAGGGCTGGGGGCCAAAAACATTCAGTACTTC. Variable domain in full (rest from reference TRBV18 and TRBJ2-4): NAGVMQNPRHLVRRRGQEARLRCSPMKGHSHVYWYRQLPEEGLKFMVYLQKENIIDESGMPKERFSAEFPKEGPSILRIQQVVRGDSAAYFCASSPNTGLGAKNIQYFGAGTRLSVL.

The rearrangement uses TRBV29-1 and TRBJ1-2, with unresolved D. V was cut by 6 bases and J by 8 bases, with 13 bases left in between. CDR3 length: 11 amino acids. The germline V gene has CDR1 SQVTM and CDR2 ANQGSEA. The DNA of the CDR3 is TGCAGCGTCCCCCTCCGCTGGGGCTACACCTTC. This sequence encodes CSVPLRWGYTF.

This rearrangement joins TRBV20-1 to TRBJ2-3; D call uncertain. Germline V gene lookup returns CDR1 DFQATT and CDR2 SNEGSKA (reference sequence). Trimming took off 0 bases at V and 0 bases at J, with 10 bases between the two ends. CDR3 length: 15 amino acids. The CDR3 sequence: CSARDLAESTDTQYF. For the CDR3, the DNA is TGCAGTGCTAGAGATCTGGCGGAAAGCACAGATACGCAGTATTTT.

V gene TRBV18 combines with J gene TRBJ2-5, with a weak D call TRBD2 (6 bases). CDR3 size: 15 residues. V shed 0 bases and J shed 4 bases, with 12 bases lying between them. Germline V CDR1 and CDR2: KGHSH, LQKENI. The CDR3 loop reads CASSPPETRGETQYF. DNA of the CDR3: TGTGCCAGCTCACCACCGGAGACTAGGGGAGAGACCCAGTACTTC.

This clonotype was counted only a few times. This chain's CDR3 is CASSLVSGANVLTF. The CDR3, as DNA: TGCGCCAGCAGCTTGGTTTCTGGGGCCAACGTCCTGACTTTC. The V gene is TRBV5-1, the J gene TRBJ2-6; D is ambiguous. Looked up from germline, CDR1 is SGHRS and CDR2 is YFSETQ. V was clipped by 0 bases and J by 1 base, with 2 bases between them. This CDR3 is 14 amino acids long.

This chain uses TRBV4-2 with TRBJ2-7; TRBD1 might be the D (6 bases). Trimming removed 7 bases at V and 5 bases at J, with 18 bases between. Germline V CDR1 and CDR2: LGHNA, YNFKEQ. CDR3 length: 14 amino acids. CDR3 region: CASTQGSESDEQYF. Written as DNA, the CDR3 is TGTGCCAGCACCCAGGGGAGCGAGTCCGACGAGCAGTACTTC.

CDR3 protein: CSASLSLADNEQFF. Here the CDR3 DNA reads TGCAGTGCTAGTTTGTCGTTAGCGGACAATGAGCAGTTCTTC. The chain has TRBV20-1 and TRBJ2-1, with D perhaps matching TRBD2 (6 bases). The V and J ends lost 3 bases and 5 bases respectively, with 14 bases between them. Germline values: CDR1 DFQATT, CDR2 SNEGSKA (reference sequence). The CDR3 consists of 14 residues.

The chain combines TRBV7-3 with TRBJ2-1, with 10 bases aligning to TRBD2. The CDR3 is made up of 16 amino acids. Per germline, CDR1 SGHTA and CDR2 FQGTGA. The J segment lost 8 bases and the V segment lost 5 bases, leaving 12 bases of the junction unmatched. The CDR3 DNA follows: TGTGCCAGCAGCCTCAGCGGGGGGGGACCCGGGGATGAGCAGTTCTTC. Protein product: CASSLSGGGPGDEQFF.

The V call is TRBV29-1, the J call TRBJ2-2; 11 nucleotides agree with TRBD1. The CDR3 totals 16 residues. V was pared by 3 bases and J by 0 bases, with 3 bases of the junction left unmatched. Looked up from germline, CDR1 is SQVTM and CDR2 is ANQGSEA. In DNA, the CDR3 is TGCAGCGTTGAGGTGGACAGGGGGCCGAACACCGGGGAGCTGTTTTTT. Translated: CSVEVDRGPNTGELFF.

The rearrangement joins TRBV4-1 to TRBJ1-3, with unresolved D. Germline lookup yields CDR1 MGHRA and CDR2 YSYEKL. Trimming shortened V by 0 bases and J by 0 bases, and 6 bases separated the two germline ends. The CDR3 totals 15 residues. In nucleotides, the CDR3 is TGCGCCAGCAGCCAAGAAGACACCTCTGGAAACACCATATATTTT. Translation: CASSQEDTSGNTIYF.

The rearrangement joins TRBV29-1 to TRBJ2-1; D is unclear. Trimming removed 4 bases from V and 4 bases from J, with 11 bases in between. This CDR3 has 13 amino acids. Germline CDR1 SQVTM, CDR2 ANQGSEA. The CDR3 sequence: CSVANVGYNEQFF. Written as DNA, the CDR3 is TGCAGCGTTGCCAACGTGGGGTACAATGAGCAGTTCTTC.

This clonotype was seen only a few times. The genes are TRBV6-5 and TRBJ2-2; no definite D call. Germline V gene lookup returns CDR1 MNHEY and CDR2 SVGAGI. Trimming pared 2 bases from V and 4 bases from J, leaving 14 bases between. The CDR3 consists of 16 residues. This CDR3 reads CASSYGVHKPTGELFF. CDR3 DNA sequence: TGTGCCAGCAGTTACGGGGTTCACAAACCCACCGGGGAGCTGTTTTTT.

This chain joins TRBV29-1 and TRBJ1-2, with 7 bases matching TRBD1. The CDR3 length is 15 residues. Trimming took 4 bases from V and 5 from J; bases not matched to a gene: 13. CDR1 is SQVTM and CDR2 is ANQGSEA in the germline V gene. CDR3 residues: CSVARPTGTEYGYTF. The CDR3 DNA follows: TGCAGCGTTGCCCGACCCACCGGGACAGAATATGGCTACACCTTC.

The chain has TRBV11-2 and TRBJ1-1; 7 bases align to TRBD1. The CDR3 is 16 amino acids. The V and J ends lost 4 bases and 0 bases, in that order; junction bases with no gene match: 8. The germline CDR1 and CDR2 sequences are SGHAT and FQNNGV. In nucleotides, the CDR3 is TGTGCCAGCAGCTCATCCCGGGACAGCGTGAACACTGAAGCTTTCTTT. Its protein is CASSSSRDSVNTEAFF.

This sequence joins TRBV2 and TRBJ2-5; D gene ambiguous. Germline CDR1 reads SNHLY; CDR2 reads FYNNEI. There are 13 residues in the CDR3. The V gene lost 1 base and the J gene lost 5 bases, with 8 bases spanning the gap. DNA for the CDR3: TGTGCCAGCAGTGAAGTTCTGTGGGAGACCCAGTACTTC. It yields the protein CASSEVLWETQYF.